A single sample gave rise to the 32 T cell receptor beta chains below, sequenced in a study of CD8+CD57+ T cells in acquired aplastic anemia. Genomic DNA, the template, was used for profiling of the TCR beta VDJ and CDR3. TCRdb re-derived calls from the reads in MiXCR, one entry per CDR3 protein. Among about 420,000 distinct CDR3 sequences, 55% to 75% were seen once, and the ten largest hold 3% to 5%. Sequencing used sorted CD4+, CD8+, or CD8+CD57+ T cells (not recorded which) from PBMCs. These receptors were collected from a human donor in good health, serving as a control.

Comment on this clonotype: No conserved phenylalanine or tryptophan is present at the end of the CDR3, so a read error is the likely explanation. It is unclear where the CDR3 begins or ends on the DNA, so no DNA is shown, and the CDR3 is as TCRdb lists it. The V and J genes are TRBV7-2 and TRBJ1-2; TRBD1 was called by the table and not checked on the DNA. CDR1 is SGHTA, CDR2 FQGNSA, per germline. The CDR3 comprises 13 residues, both ends counted. CDR3 loop: CASSLGENSGWAL.

V usage is TRBV6-5 and J usage is TRBJ1-4; D is ambiguous. There are 13 residues in the CDR3. Per the germline V gene, CDR1 is MNHEY and CDR2 is SVGAGI. Trimming took 6 bases from V and 7 from J, leaving 12 bases between them. CDR3 bases: TGTGCCAGCAGCCCGGGAGTTGGTGAAAAACTGTTTTTT. As protein: CASSPGVGEKLFF.

Details on this clonotype: This may be a read error: a much more frequent sequence differs by one nucleotide. The conserved final phenylalanine or tryptophan is absent from the CDR3, which likely points to a read error. V usage is TRBV4-3 and J usage is TRBJ1-1, with D maybe TRBD1 (6 bases). The CDR3 sequence is 13 residues long. Trimming left V 4 bases short and J 4 bases short, with 10 bases between. Germline lookup yields CDR1 LGHNA and CDR2 YSLEER. The CDR3 here is CASSRGAGTEAFS. The CDR3 DNA is TGCGCCAGCAGCCGGGGGGCGGGCACTGAAGCTTTCTCT.

A note on this clonotype: No DNA is shown, since the ends of the CDR3 on it are uncertain; the CDR3 is the one TCRdb lists. The chain is built from TRBV7-8 and TRBJ2-7; TRBD2, the D gene given by the table, was not confirmed from the DNA. Both ends counted, the CDR3 spans 19 residues. In germline, CDR1 is SGHVS, CDR2 FQNEAQ. The CDR3 loop reads CASSFYICSARVSRREQYF.

A single count supports this clonotype. The rearrangement uses TRBV7-8 and TRBJ2-2; a possible D gene is TRBD2 (5 bases). The germline V gene has CDR1 SGHVS and CDR2 FQNEAQ. V was trimmed by 5 bases and J by 5 bases, leaving 15 bases between them. CDR3 length equals 15 residues. CDR3 DNA: TGTGCCAGCAGCCCTAGCCAAACGGAGACCGGGGAGCTGTTTTTT. This encodes CASSPSQTETGELFF.

Only a few counts were recorded for this clonotype. The chain joins TRBV2 to TRBJ2-5, with D perhaps TRBD2 (5 bases). CDR3 size: 15 residues. Germline values: CDR1 SNHLY, CDR2 FYNNEI. The ends were cut back, 7 bases at V and 4 bases at J, with 19 bases in the middle. The CDR3 sequence is CASNHEGVGRETQYF. CDR3 DNA: TGTGCCAGCAACCACGAGGGAGTAGGGAGAGAGACCCAGTACTTC. The full variable domain, its missing parts supplied by reference TRBV2 and TRBJ2-5, is EPEVTQTPSHQVTQMGQEVILRCVPISNHLYFYWYRQILGQKVEFLVSFYNNEISEKSEIFDDQFSVERPDGSNFTLKIRSTKLEDSAMYFCASNHEGVGRETQYFGPGTRLLVL.

The chain couples TRBV6-5 to TRBJ2-7; TRBD1 is a possible D gene (6 bases). This CDR3 has 11 residues. Germline V gene sequence: CDR1 MNHEY, CDR2 SVGAGI. Trimming left V 11 bases short and J 13 bases short, with 21 bases between. CDR3 nucleotide sequence: TGTGCCGTCACTGGGGGAACAGGGCCCTACTTC. This translates into CAVTGGTGPYF.

The table lists this clonotype with a count of one. This chain links TRBV15 with TRBJ2-6, with unresolved D. CDR3 length: 16 residues. V was pared by 0 bases and J by 0 bases, with 6 bases between. CDR1 and CDR2 (germline): LNHNV, YYDKDF (reference sequence). In nucleotides, the CDR3 is TGTGCCACCAGCAGAGATCAGGTCTCTGGGGCCAACGTCCTGACTTTC. It encodes CATSRDQVSGANVLTF.

The sample holds many counts of this clonotype. This rearrangement joins TRBV11-3 to TRBJ2-7, with TRBD1 as a possible D gene (6 bases). This CDR3 is built from 16 residues. Germline lookup yields CDR1 SGHNT and CDR2 YENEEA. V lost 1 base and J 5 bases, leaving 18 bases between the germline ends. The CDR3 coding sequence is TGTGCCAGCAGCTTAGGACTTGTAACAGGGTCACACGAGCAGTACTTC. It codes for CASSLGLVTGSHEQYF.

The chain couples TRBV7-2 to TRBJ1-4; weak D call: TRBD2 (6 bases). The end of the DNA fits TRBJ2-2 better, so the J call may be wrong. Per germline, CDR1 SGHTA and CDR2 FQGNSA. This CDR3 has 15 residues. The CDR3 DNA follows: TGTGCCAGCAGCTTACGGGACTCCAACACCGGGGAGCTGTTTTTT. Its protein product is CASSLRDSNTGELFF.

The chain links TRBV29-1 to TRBJ1-2; TRBD1 aligns across 11 bases. J was trimmed by 4 bases and V by 6 bases; bases with no gene match: 4. CDR1 is SQVTM, CDR2 ANQGSEA, per germline. The CDR3 has 13 residues. The DNA of the CDR3 is TGCAGCGTGGGACAGGGGGACAGCTATGGCTACACCTTC. This gives the protein CSVGQGDSYGYTF.

The sample holds many counts of this clonotype. V usage is TRBV11-2 and J usage is TRBJ1-6; D possibly corresponds to TRBD1 (6 bases). V gave up 5 bases and J gave up 7 bases, with 15 bases separating them. CDR1 is SGHAT, CDR2 FQNNGV, per germline. CDR3 length: 15 residues. Here the CDR3 DNA reads TGTGCCAGCAGCAGCTATATCGGGGGCAATTCACCCCTCCACTTT. As protein: CASSSYIGGNSPLHF.

The chain employs TRBV7-2 and TRBJ1-2; tentatively, D is TRBD1 (5 bases). The CDR3 runs to 16 residues. V gave up 3 bases and J gave up 10 bases, with 24 bases separating them. CDR1 and CDR2 (germline): SGHTA, FQGNSA. The CDR3 here is CASSLGVPSINCYYTF. The DNA for the CDR3 is TGTGCCAGCAGCTTGGGGGTCCCTTCTATCAACTGTTACTACACCTTC. Filled out from reference TRBV7-2 and TRBJ1-2, the complete variable domain reads GAGVSQSPSNKVTEKGKDVELRCDPISGHTALYWYRQSLGQGLEFLIYFQGNSAPDKSGLPSDRFSAERTGGSVSTLTIQRTQQEDSAVYLCASSLGVPSINCYYTFGSGTRLTVV.

About this clonotype: Because it lacks the conserved phenylalanine or tryptophan at the end, this CDR3 is likely a read error. It is unclear where the CDR3 begins or ends on the DNA, so no DNA is shown, and the CDR3 is as TCRdb lists it. The chain joins TRBV10-1 to TRBJ1-5; TRBD1 is the table's D call and was not checked against the DNA. The CDR3 is 14 residues long, counting both termini. Germline CDR1 reads WNHNN; CDR2 reads SYGVQD (reference sequence). CDR3 loop: CAIARTTGRQGGDL.

V and J are TRBV24-1 and TRBJ1-5; no clear D gene. The V gene's germline CDR1 is KGHDR and CDR2 SFDVKD. The CDR3 runs to 13 residues. The V end lost 4 bases, the J end lost 0 bases, and 3 bases lay between the germline ends. The CDR3 region is CATSDTSNQPQHF. CDR3 DNA sequence: TGTGCCACCAGTGACACTAGCAATCAGCCCCAGCATTTT.

The chain combines TRBV7-2 with TRBJ2-3, with unresolved D. Trimming shortened V by 4 bases and J by 15 bases, and 26 bases separated the two germline ends. The CDR3 is 15 amino acids. The germline CDR1 and CDR2 sequences are SGHTA and FQGNSA. This CDR3 reads CASSWAGKVGNQPYF. The CDR3 region has the DNA TGTGCCAGCAGCTGGGCAGGAAAGGTGGGCAATCAGCCCTATTTT.

Concerning this clonotype itself: Relative to the germline gene, one junction end is altered; a read error may explain this. CDR3 bases: TGTGTCAGCAGCTTTAATGGGCCTTCGAACACCGGGGAGCTGTTTTTT. Translated, it gives CVSSFNGPSNTGELFF. The chain couples TRBV5-4 to TRBJ2-2; D uncertain. Germline V CDR1 and CDR2: SGHNT, YYREEE (reference sequence). The CDR3 is made up of 16 amino acids.

This clonotype was detected many times. V is TRBV5-1 and J is TRBJ1-3; weak D call: TRBD1 (5 bases). V was shortened by 4 bases and J by 4 bases, with 12 bases between the two germline ends. This CDR3 is built from 14 residues. Germline-derived CDR1 and CDR2 are SGHRS and YFSETQ. CDR3 bases: TGCGCCAGCAGCGAAGGGGCGCACGGAAACACCATATATTTT. It is translated as CASSEGAHGNTIYF.

On this clonotype itself: Given the absence of the conserved phenylalanine or tryptophan at the CDR3 end, a read error is likely. The CDR3 bases are TGTGCCAGCAGCCACGCGGGACGCAGCTCCTACGAGCAGTACGGC. It is translated as CASSHAGRSSYEQYG. The chain employs TRBV2 and TRBJ2-7; TRBD2 might be the D (6 bases). The V end lost 6 bases, the J end lost 0 bases, and 15 bases lay between the germline ends. Per germline, CDR1 SNHLY and CDR2 FYNNEI. The CDR3 runs to 15 residues.

The sample holds many counts of this clonotype. J is TRBJ1-2 and V is TRBV19, with TRBD1 matching 7 bases. Trimming cost V 4 bases and J 6 bases; bases outside gene matches: 5. In germline, CDR1 is LNHDA, CDR2 SQIVND (reference sequence). This CDR3 region has 13 residues. CDR3 protein: CASSTPGGNGYTF. CDR3 in DNA: TGTGCCAGTAGTACACCAGGGGGAAATGGCTACACCTTC. The complete variable domain, with remaining parts taken from reference TRBV19 and TRBJ1-2, reads DGGITQSPKYLFRKEGQNVTLSCEQNLNHDAMYWYRQDPGQGLRLIYYSQIVNDFQKGDIAEGYSVSREKKESFPLTVTSAQKNPTAFYLCASSTPGGNGYTFGSGTRLTVV.

This clonotype was picked up many times. V and J are TRBV6-5 and TRBJ1-1; the D is unclear. CDR1 is MNHEY, CDR2 SVGAGI, per germline. The V and J ends lost 4 bases and 1 base respectively, with 10 bases between them. This CDR3 region has 14 residues. Here the CDR3 DNA reads TGTGCCAGCAGTTTTAGTGAATCGAACACTGAAGCTTTCTTT. This sequence encodes CASSFSESNTEAFF.

The chain recombines TRBV24-1 with TRBJ1-2; 7 nucleotides align to TRBD1. Trimming removed 2 bases from V and 4 bases from J; junction bases left unmatched: 6. CDR1 KGHDR and CDR2 SFDVKD come from the germline V gene. The CDR3 totals 15 residues. CDR3 nucleotides: TGTGCCACCAGTGATTCACAGGGGCCCTTCTATGGCTACACCTTC. Residues: CATSDSQGPFYGYTF.

As to this clonotype: One end of the junction does not line up with germline, which may come from a read error. The chain couples TRBV5-1 to TRBJ1-1; the D gene is possibly TRBD1 (5 bases). There are 12 residues in the CDR3. The germline gives CDR1 SGHRS, CDR2 YFSETQ. CDR3 in amino acids: CASSLGLTEDFF. DNA for the CDR3: TGTGCCAGCAGCTTGGGACTCACTGAAGATTTCTTT.

This clonotype has just a few counts. The chain joins TRBV25-1 to TRBJ2-3; TRBD1 aligns across 9 bases. Germline V gene sequence: CDR1 MGHDK, CDR2 SYGVNS. Trimming at V came to 6 bases and at J to 3 bases, leaving 7 bases not matched to a gene. The CDR3 loop spans 15 amino acids. The CDR3 DNA reads as TGTGCCAGCAGGGCAACAGGGGGCAATACAGATACGCAGTATTTT. It codes for CASRATGGNTDTQYF.

This clonotype was seen a handful of times. Since the CDR3 does not end with the conserved phenylalanine or tryptophan, this likely comes from a read error. The CDR3 sequence: CASSPPEGWGSGNTIYS. The CDR3 nucleotides read TGTGCCAGCTCACCACCGGAGGGATGGGGCTCTGGAAACACCATATATTCT. The V and J genes are TRBV18 and TRBJ1-3; unclear D gene. The CDR3 totals 17 residues. Between the trimmed V and J ends, which lost 0 bases and 0 bases, there was a span of 12 bases. Germline V gives CDR1 KGHSH, CDR2 LQKENI.

With respect to this clonotype: The missing conserved phenylalanine or tryptophan at the end of this CDR3 makes a read error likely. The DNA is left out, because the CDR3 cannot be placed on it with certainty; the CDR3 is given as TCRdb lists it. The CDR3 sequence is CASRGDRGTGELFC. The chain couples TRBV15 to TRBJ2-2; the table calls TRBD1, which could not be checked here. The CDR3 is 14 residues long, counting both termini. The germline CDR1 and CDR2 sequences are LNHNV and YYDKDF (reference sequence).

This clonotype showed up just once. The junction departs from germline at one end; a sequencing error may be responsible. The chain uses TRBV7-2 and TRBJ2-7, with a weak D call TRBD1 (5 bases). Germline CDR1 is SGHTA and CDR2 is FQGNSA. The CDR3 has 12 amino acids. The DNA of the CDR3 is TGTGCCAGCTCCCAGGGTGTCGACGAGCAGAACTTC. Protein: CASSQGVDEQNF.

V and J are TRBV7-2 and TRBJ2-5; TRBD2 matches 8 bases. The junction had 6 bases not matched to a gene; V was cut back by 5 bases and J by 7 bases. Germline-derived CDR1 and CDR2 are SGHTA and FQGNSA. The CDR3 covers 13 residues. CDR3 residues: CASSQRGRTTQYF. In DNA form, the CDR3 reads TGTGCCAGCAGCCAGCGGGGGCGAACGACCCAGTACTTC.

In its sample, this clonotype was seen once. Just one base apart from a much larger clone, this may be a read error. In DNA, the CDR3 is TGTGCCAGCGGACTCACCGGGACAGGGGAGAACACCATATATTTT. Its translation: CASGLTGTGENTIYF. J is TRBJ1-3 and V is TRBV6-5, with 10 nucleotides matching TRBD1. Germline V gene data show CDR1 as MNHEY and CDR2 as SVGAGI. V gave up 8 bases and J gave up 7 bases; unmatched junction bases: 11. The length of the CDR3 is 15 residues.

The J gene is TRBJ1-1, the V gene TRBV13; D is unclear. The CDR3 runs 15 residues. V lost 1 base, J lost 1 base, and 10 bases lay in between. The germline V gene encodes CDR1 PRHDT and CDR2 FYEKMQ (reference sequence). For the CDR3, the DNA is TGTGCCAGCAGCTTAGCACCAGCCGGGAACACTGAAGCTTTCTTT. The encoded protein is CASSLAPAGNTEAFF.

Details on this clonotype: One end of the junction fails to match germline, which may point to a read error. The chain links TRBV7-3 to TRBJ1-5; D not certain. This CDR3 is built from 13 residues. Germline values: CDR1 SGHTA, CDR2 FQGTGA. CDR3 bases: TGTGCCAGCAGCCCCGACAAGAATTGGCGCCGATCATTT. The encoded protein is CASSPDKNWRRSF.

A remark on this clonotype: Mismatch with germline at one junction end may stem from a read error. The V and J genes are TRBV7-2 and TRBJ2-7; D tentatively fits TRBD1 or TRBD2 (5 bases each). Germline CDR1 is SGHTA and CDR2 is FQGNSA. The CDR3 spans 13 residues. CDR3 in DNA: TGTGCCAGCAGCTTGGGACCAAGTTACGAGCAGGACTTC. Translating it yields CASSLGPSYEQDF.